These 30 T cell receptor beta chains originate from one sample sequenced in a study of early T cells in non-severe SARS-CoV-2 infection. One entry per CDR3 protein results from TCRdb running MiXCR on the 5' RACE reads. Of 30,000 to 40,000 distinct CDR3 sequences in the sample, 5% to 7% were seen once. The sequencing sample was made of whole blood. Source of these receptors: an adult who was a healthcare worker with PCR-confirmed SARS-CoV-2 infection or an uninfected control (not recorded which).

This clonotype was counted at least ten times. The chain's CDR3 is CASSTSANTGELFF. The CDR3 nucleotides read TGTGCCAGTAGTACTAGCGCTAACACCGGGGAGCTGTTTTTT. This chain joins TRBV19 and TRBJ2-2; D perhaps matches TRBD2 (6 bases). The CDR3 runs 14 residues. With 4 bases removed from V and 2 bases from J, the gap between germline ends came to 8 bases. CDR1 is LNHDA, CDR2 SQIVND, per germline (reference sequence).

J is TRBJ2-5 and V is TRBV13; D remains ambiguous. Between the trimmed V and J ends, which lost 4 bases and 5 bases, there was a span of 11 bases. Germline-derived CDR1 and CDR2 are PRHDT and FYEKMQ (reference sequence). The CDR3 consists of 13 residues. This CDR3 reads CASSSTYPETQYF. The CDR3 DNA follows: TGTGCCAGCAGCTCTACTTACCCGGAGACCCAGTACTTC.

This clonotype was seen ten or more times. This rearrangement joins TRBV6-2 or TRBV6-3 to TRBJ1-2, with TRBD1 identical over 8 bases. The J segment lost 2 bases and the V segment lost 5 bases, leaving 7 bases of the junction unmatched. The CDR3 spans 15 residues. Per the germline V gene, CDR1 is MNHEY and CDR2 is SVGEGT. This chain's CDR3 is CASSDGQGGNYGYTF. As DNA, the CDR3 is TGTGCCAGCAGTGATGGACAGGGCGGGAACTATGGCTACACCTTC.

The chain combines TRBV7-2 with TRBJ2-3; no firm D call. The CDR3 extends over 14 amino acids. Germline V lookup: CDR1 SGHTA, CDR2 FQGNSA. The V and J ends lost 4 bases and 2 bases respectively, with 10 bases between them. The CDR3 coding sequence is TGTGCCAGCAGCTCCAGCCTCTTCACAGATACGCAGTATTTT. Protein sequence: CASSSSLFTDTQYF.

Only a few counts were recorded for this clonotype. This sequence joins TRBV6-2 or TRBV6-3 and TRBJ2-3; D is undetermined. Germline-derived CDR1 and CDR2 are MNHEY and SVGEGT. The V end lost 5 bases, the J end lost 4 bases, and 16 bases lay between the germline ends. The CDR3 is 15 amino acids. The chain's CDR3 is CASSRPGVGADTQYF. The CDR3 region has the DNA TGTGCCAGCAGTCGCCCTGGGGTGGGCGCAGATACGCAGTATTTT.

This clonotype was counted ten times or more. This chain joins TRBV7-2 and TRBJ1-5; D is unresolved. Trimming cost V 2 bases and J 5 bases, with 4 bases left between them. The CDR3 has 12 residues. Per germline, CDR1 SGHTA and CDR2 FQGNSA. The CDR3 region is CASSLPDQPQHF. The CDR3 DNA sequence: TGTGCCAGCAGCTTACCAGATCAGCCCCAGCATTTT.

Only a few counts were recorded for this clonotype. The rearrangement joins TRBV4-3 to TRBJ1-2, with D possibly being TRBD1 (5 bases). The ends were cut back, 0 bases at V and 4 bases at J, with 6 bases in the middle. The CDR3 contains 13 residues. Germline V gives CDR1 LGHNA, CDR2 YSLEER. CDR3 region: CASSQEGTYGYTF. In nucleotides, the CDR3 is TGCGCCAGCAGCCAAGAAGGGACCTATGGCTACACCTTC.

Many counts were recorded for this clonotype. The rearrangement uses TRBV18 and TRBJ1-1; no definite D call. CDR3 length equals 13 residues. Germline V gene sequence: CDR1 KGHSH, CDR2 LQKENI. The ends were cut back, 8 bases at V and 2 bases at J, with 12 bases in the middle. In DNA form, the CDR3 reads TGTGCCAGCCGCTCGGCAGCAAACACTGAAGCTTTCTTT. It specifies CASRSAANTEAFF. Full variable domain (remainder filled in from reference TRBV18 and TRBJ1-1): NAGVMQNPRHLVRRRGQEARLRCSPMKGHSHVYWYRQLPEEGLKFMVYLQKENIIDESGMPKERFSAEFPKEGPSILRIQQVVRGDSAAYFCASRSAANTEAFFGQGTRLTVV.

This clonotype was observed a handful of times. The chain combines TRBV10-3 with TRBJ1-1, with TRBD1 identical over 7 bases. Germline values: CDR1 ENHRY, CDR2 SYGVKD. The CDR3 runs to 14 residues. J was trimmed by 0 bases and V by 7 bases; bases with no gene match: 5. CDR3 residues: CAITETGMNTEAFF. The CDR3 nucleotides read TGTGCCATCACCGAGACAGGGATGAACACTGAAGCTTTCTTT.

This clonotype was detected ten times or more. CDR3 amino acids: CASSPSGATHEQYF. CDR3 sequence (DNA): TGCGCCAGCAGCCCTTCGGGTGCCACCCACGAGCAGTACTTC. The chain joins TRBV5-1 to TRBJ2-7; D remains ambiguous. Per the germline V gene, CDR1 is SGHRS and CDR2 is YFSETQ. Trimming cost V 4 bases and J 5 bases, with 16 bases left between them. The CDR3 is 14 amino acids.

A remark on this clonotype: A read error may account for a junction end that differs from germline. The rearrangement uses TRBV7-9 and TRBJ2-7; the match to TRBD1 covers 11 bases. The germline CDR1 and CDR2 sequences are SEHNR and FQNEAQ (reference sequence). The CDR3 length is 12 residues. This CDR3 reads CASSHGQGANVF. As DNA, the CDR3 is TGTGCCAGCAGCCACGGACAGGGGGCGAACGTCTTC.

There are many counts of this clonotype. V is TRBV7-9 and J is TRBJ2-7; the D is unclear. In germline, CDR1 is SEHNR, CDR2 FQNEAQ (reference sequence). This CDR3 comprises 13 residues. V was trimmed by 1 base and J by 3 bases, leaving 7 bases between them. This chain's CDR3 is CASSLGENYEQYF. The DNA for the CDR3 is TGTGCCAGCAGCTTAGGCGAAAACTACGAGCAGTACTTC.

This clonotype was picked up many times. V gene TRBV25-1 combines with J gene TRBJ2-3; TRBD1 matches 9 bases. This CDR3 comprises 16 residues. Trimming took 5 bases from V and 0 from J; bases not matched to a gene: 6. The V gene's germline CDR1 is MGHDK and CDR2 SYGVNS. The CDR3 nucleotides read TGTGCCAGCAGTCTCTGGACAGGGGCGAGCACAGATACGCAGTATTTT. The encoded protein is CASSLWTGASTDTQYF.

This clonotype was counted many times. The chain uses TRBV7-8 and TRBJ2-1; 15 bases map to TRBD2. CDR1 and CDR2 from the germline V gene are SGHVS and FQNEAQ. The junction had 13 bases not matched to a gene; V was cut back by 5 bases and J by 8 bases. The CDR3 is made up of 18 amino acids. CDR3 in amino acids: CASSLGLAGGAVWYEQFF. CDR3 coding DNA: TGTGCCAGCAGCCTGGGACTAGCGGGGGGCGCCGTTTGGTATGAGCAGTTCTTC. The complete variable domain, with remaining parts taken from reference TRBV7-8 and TRBJ2-1, reads GAGVSQSPRYKVAKRGQDVALRCDPISGHVSLFWYQQALGQGPEFLTYFQNEAQLDKSGLPSDRFFAERPEGSVSTLKIQRTQQEDSAVYLCASSLGLAGGAVWYEQFFGPGTRLTVL.

The genes are TRBV28 and TRBJ2-3; D may be TRBD2 (5 bases). The germline V gene has CDR1 MDHEN and CDR2 SYDVKM. The V end was cut by 6 bases, the J end by 3 bases, with 16 bases between. CDR3 length: 15 amino acids. CDR3 region: CASRPPGRTTDTQYF. The CDR3 DNA reads TGTGCCAGCAGGCCCCCGGGAAGGACTACAGATACGCAGTATTTT. Filled out from reference TRBV28 and TRBJ2-3, the complete variable domain reads DVKVTQSSRYLVKRTGEKVFLECVQDMDHENMFWYRQDPGLGLRLIYFSYDVKMKEKGDIPEGYSVSREKKERFSLILESASTNQTSMYLCASRPPGRTTDTQYFGPGTRLTVL.

J is TRBJ1-1 and V is TRBV27, with D hard to call. Germline CDR1 reads MNHEY; CDR2 reads SMNVEV (reference sequence). Between the trimmed V and J ends, which lost 5 bases and 3 bases, there was a span of 10 bases. There are 13 residues in the CDR3. The DNA for the CDR3 is TGTGCCAGCAGTACTTTTGGGGACACTGAAGCTTTCTTT. Protein: CASSTFGDTEAFF.

This clonotype was counted at least ten times. V is TRBV18 and J is TRBJ2-7; possible D gene TRBD2, 6 bases. The germline V and J ends were trimmed by 1 base and 5 bases, with 6 bases remaining between them. This CDR3 has 12 amino acids. Germline V gene data show CDR1 as KGHSH and CDR2 as LQKENI. The CDR3 sequence is CASSPREDEQYF. The DNA of the CDR3 is TGTGCCAGCTCACCACGGGAGGACGAGCAGTACTTC.

The gene calls are TRBV20-1 and TRBJ2-5; D not certain. This CDR3 spans 11 amino acids. From germline, CDR1 is DFQATT and CDR2 SNEGSKA (reference sequence). Trimming removed 3 bases from V and 4 bases from J, with 6 bases in between. Here the CDR3 DNA reads TGCAGTGCTAGTCTTTCAGAGACCCAGTACTTC. Protein sequence: CSASLSETQYF.

This clonotype was observed many times. The chain is built from TRBV7-9 and TRBJ2-5; possibly TRBD1 for D (5 bases). The V end lost 10 bases, the J end lost 2 bases, and 14 bases lay between the germline ends. Germline CDR1 and CDR2: SEHNR and FQNEAQ (reference sequence). This CDR3 contains 13 residues. The CDR3 region has the DNA TGTGCCACCCTGGGGCGGATACAAGAGACCCAGTACTTC. This translates into CATLGRIQETQYF.

The genes are TRBV27 and TRBJ1-2; a possible D gene is TRBD1 (6 bases). This CDR3 has 14 amino acids. V gave up 5 bases and J gave up 5 bases, with 15 bases separating them. Germline-derived CDR1 and CDR2 are MNHEY and SMNVEV (reference sequence). The CDR3 DNA sequence: TGTGCCAGCAGTCTTCACAGGGATCCATATGGCTACACCTTC. Protein: CASSLHRDPYGYTF.

At least ten counts were recorded for this clonotype. V and J are TRBV5-6 and TRBJ2-7; D ambiguous. The CDR3 is 12 residues long. Per germline, CDR1 SGHDT and CDR2 YYEEEE. With 0 bases removed from V and 3 bases from J, the gap between germline ends came to 4 bases. CDR3 residues: CASSLASYEQYF. CDR3 nucleotides: TGTGCCAGCAGCTTGGCTAGCTACGAGCAGTACTTC.

This clonotype was detected many times. This chain links TRBV20-1 with TRBJ1-3; D call uncertain. This CDR3 has 11 amino acids. Germline CDR1 is DFQATT and CDR2 is SNEGSKA (reference sequence). Trimming took off 0 bases at V and 10 bases at J, with 7 bases between the two ends. CDR3 in DNA: TGCAGTGCTAGAGATGATAGGACCATATATTTT. Its protein is CSARDDRTIYF.

This clonotype was counted ten times or more. This chain connects TRBV5-5 to TRBJ1-5; D is unresolved. The CDR3 runs 13 residues. Germline V gives CDR1 SGHKS, CDR2 YYEKEE (reference sequence). V lost 0 bases and J 7 bases, leaving 8 bases between the germline ends. CDR3 protein: CASSLEGFQPQHF. In nucleotides, the CDR3 is TGTGCCAGCAGCTTGGAAGGGTTCCAGCCCCAGCATTTT.

V is TRBV18 and J is TRBJ2-5, with D possibly being TRBD2 (7 bases). Trimming took off 0 bases at V and 10 bases at J, with 9 bases between the two ends. CDR3 size: 12 residues. Germline values: CDR1 KGHSH, CDR2 LQKENI. The CDR3 here is CASSPPRGHQYF. The CDR3 DNA follows: TGTGCCAGCTCACCACCGCGGGGGCACCAGTACTTC.

This clonotype has only a few counts. The chain employs TRBV19 and TRBJ2-1; tentatively, D is TRBD1 (7 bases). The CDR3 has 12 amino acids. Germline CDR1 LNHDA, CDR2 SQIVND (reference sequence). Trimming removed 7 bases at V and 8 bases at J, with 12 bases between. CDR3 in DNA: TGTGCCAGTAACCCAGGGGGGTATGAGCAGTTCTTC. This encodes CASNPGGYEQFF.

Ten or more counts support this clonotype. J is TRBJ2-5 and V is TRBV12-5; the D call may be TRBD1 or TRBD2 (5 bases each). The ends were cut back, 1 base at V and 2 bases at J, with 14 bases in the middle. CDR3 length equals 16 residues. Germline loops: CDR1 LGHNT, CDR2 FRNRAP. The chain's CDR3 is CASGLGSGTHQETQYF. CDR3 nucleotides: TGTGCTAGTGGTTTGGGCTCCGGGACGCATCAAGAGACCCAGTACTTC.

This clonotype was found many times. This sequence joins TRBV19 and TRBJ1-4; D is uncertain. This CDR3 comprises 12 residues. CDR1 is LNHDA and CDR2 is SQIVND in the germline V gene (reference sequence). V lost 2 bases, J lost 8 bases, and 6 bases lay in between. Here the CDR3 DNA reads TGTGCCAGTAGTATAATCCGGGAAAAACTGTTTTTT. Translation gives CASSIIREKLFF. Together with reference TRBV19 and TRBJ1-4, the CDR3 gives the full variable domain: DGGITQSPKYLFRKEGQNVTLSCEQNLNHDAMYWYRQDPGQGLRLIYYSQIVNDFQKGDIAEGYSVSREKKESFPLTVTSAQKNPTAFYLCASSIIREKLFFGSGTQLSVL.

This sequence joins TRBV7-2 and TRBJ2-7, with TRBD1 matching 8 bases. Trimming at V came to 7 bases and at J to 2 bases, leaving 7 bases not matched to a gene. The V gene's germline CDR1 is SGHTA and CDR2 FQGNSA. This CDR3 comprises 14 residues. Here the CDR3 reads CASTPPGQAYEQYF. The CDR3 DNA sequence: TGTGCCAGCACCCCTCCGGGACAGGCCTACGAGCAGTACTTC.

This clonotype has ten or more counts. The chain carries TRBV18 and TRBJ2-7; TRBD2 is a possible D gene (5 bases). CDR3 size: 13 residues. CDR1 KGHSH and CDR2 LQKENI come from the germline V gene. Trimming pared 6 bases from V and 2 bases from J, leaving 11 bases between. CDR3 DNA sequence: TGTGCCAGCTCTCTCGACGGGACCTACGAGCAGTACTTC. This gives the protein CASSLDGTYEQYF. Complete variable domain (other parts from reference TRBV18 and TRBJ2-7): NAGVMQNPRHLVRRRGQEARLRCSPMKGHSHVYWYRQLPEEGLKFMVYLQKENIIDESGMPKERFSAEFPKEGPSILRIQQVVRGDSAAYFCASSLDGTYEQYFGPGTRLTVT.

This clonotype was seen a few times. The gene calls are TRBV11-2 and TRBJ2-1; 10 nucleotides match TRBD2. Germline V gives CDR1 SGHAT, CDR2 FQNNGV. With 0 bases clipped from V and 3 bases from J, the junction kept 5 bases outside the gene matches. The CDR3 runs 17 residues. The CDR3, as DNA: TGTGCCAGCAGCTTAGATCGGACTAGCGGACTCTACAATGAGCAGTTCTTC. Translating gives CASSLDRTSGLYNEQFF.